Listed below are T cell receptor beta chains from one sample, sequenced in a study of identifying expanded T cells in peripheral blood. Measured with immunoSEQ multiplex PCR; TCRdb has only the in-frame clones, and not every one. The sample lists 50,000 to 65,000 clones, 89% occurring once. The sequencing sample was made of blood. The receptors derive from a person aged 18 to 75 in good health. Each CDR3 is given with its conserved first and last residue. Each record gives: D gene, V gene, CDR3 length, clone size, J gene, CDR3 protein, CDR3 DNA. A D gene is named only where the DNA matches it firmly. Clone sizes are given selectively: once, few, many, or a class where the clone is expanded.

>TRBD2|TRBV18|20|once|TRBJ2-2
CASSPPPGLTHAINTGELFF
TGTGCCAGCTCACCACCCCCGGGACTAACCCACGCTATAAACACCGGGGAGCTGTTTTTT
>.|TRBV5-1|13|once|TRBJ2-1
CASSAAYTNEQFF
TGCGCCAGCAGCGCCGCATATACCAATGAGCAGTTCTTC
>TRBD1|TRBV29-1|13|.|TRBJ2-1
CSVLKGAYNEQFF
TGCAGCGTTCTTAAGGGGGCTTACAATGAGCAGTTCTTC
>.|TRBV5-1|14|.|TRBJ1-2
CASSLAQETGGYTF
TGCGCCAGCAGCTTGGCACAGGAAACGGGTGGCTACACCTTC
>.|TRBV18|13|.|TRBJ2-5
CASSPAVQETQYF
TGTGCCAGCTCACCCGCAGTTCAAGAGACCCAGTACTTC
>.|TRBV7-8|15|.|TRBJ2-7
CASSNLRAGSYEQYF
TGTGCCAGCAGCAACTTGCGGGCGGGCTCCTACGAGCAGTACTTC
>TRBD2|TRBV9|14|.|TRBJ2-3
CASSHGRAGDTQYF
TGTGCCAGCAGCCACGGGAGGGCCGGAGATACGCAGTATTTT
>.|TRBV2|11|.|TRBJ1-4
CASNLYEKLFF
TGTGCCAGCAACCTCTATGAAAAACTGTTTTTT
>.|TRBV29-1|13|.|TRBJ1-2
CSVGGQGSYGYTF
TGCAGCGTTGGAGGGCAGGGAAGCTATGGCTACACCTTC
>.|TRBV29-1|15|.|TRBJ1-1
CSVLEEIYVNTEAFF
TGCAGCGTTCTAGAGGAAATATACGTGAACACTGAAGCTTTCTTT
>TRBD1|TRBV6-6|16|.|TRBJ2-3
CASTLTGTGATDTQYF
TGTGCCAGCACCTTGACCGGGACAGGGGCGACTGATACGCAGTATTTT
>.|TRBV29-1|14|.|TRBJ2-1
CSTSGTGGYNEQFF
.
>.|TRBV19|14|.|TRBJ2-7
CASSIGQGGYEQYF
TGTGCCAGTAGTATCGGGCAGGGTGGGTACGAGCAGTACTTC
>.|TRBV18|16|.|TRBJ2-5
CASSSRQQGSHETQYF
TGTGCCAGCTCATCCCGTCAACAGGGTTCTCACGAGACCCAGTACTTC
>.|TRBV9|15|.|TRBJ2-3
CASSPRLVSTDTQYF
TGTGCCAGCAGCCCTCGACTAGTCAGCACAGATACGCAGTATTTT
>.|TRBV7-2|16|.|TRBJ2-1
CASSRTLRESYNEQFF
TGTGCCAGCAGCCGAACCTTAAGGGAAAGTTACAATGAGCAGTTCTTC
>TRBD2|TRBV29-1|16|.|TRBJ2-7
CSVGGTGTSETYEQYF
TGCAGCGTAGGCGGTACAGGGACTAGCGAGACCTACGAGCAGTACTTC
>.|TRBV2|14|.|TRBJ1-3
CASSASTGAHTIYF
TGTGCCAGCAGTGCAAGTACCGGGGCCCACACCATATATTTT
>TRBD1|TRBV5-1|13|.|TRBJ1-6
CASATGENSPLHF
TGCGCCAGCGCTACAGGGGAAAATTCACCCCTCCACTTT
>.|TRBV18|15|.|TRBJ2-1
CASSPPVGGGNEQFF
TGTGCCAGCTCACCACCCGTAGGAGGGGGCAATGAGCAGTTCTTC
>.|TRBV28|11|few|TRBJ2-1
CASQSYNEQFF
TGTGCCAGCCAATCCTACAATGAGCAGTTCTTC
>.|TRBV7-2|15|.|TRBJ1-2
CASSLAPGLQNGYTF
TGTGCCAGCAGCTTAGCCCCGGGCCTACAGAATGGCTACACCTTC
>TRBD1|TRBV11-2|12|.|TRBJ1-2
CASTGTDHGYTF
TGTGCCAGCACCGGGACAGATCATGGCTACACCTTC
>TRBD2|TRBV9|14|.|TRBJ2-3
CASSGSGSVDTQYF
TGTGCCAGCAGCGGTAGCGGGAGCGTAGATACGCAGTATTTT
>.|TRBV2|16|.|TRBJ1-3
CASSVAGTSSGNTIYF
TGTGCCAGCAGTGTAGCCGGGACATCCTCTGGAAACACCATATATTTT
>.|TRBV10-3|13|.|TRBJ2-3
CAISVQGSDTQYF
TGTGCCATCAGTGTGCAGGGTTCAGATACGCAGTATTTT
>.|TRBV7-3|13|.|TRBJ2-5
CASSWGLPETQYF
TGTGCCAGCAGCTGGGGGCTCCCCGAGACCCAGTACTTC
>TRBD1|TRBV7-2|14|.|TRBJ2-1
CASSLGDRDNEQFF
TGTGCCAGCAGCTTAGGTGACAGGGACAATGAGCAGTTCTTC
>.|TRBV27|13|.|TRBJ1-2
CASSQDSSGGYTF
TGTGCCAGCAGTCAGGACAGTTCGGGAGGCTACACCTTC
>TRBD1|TRBV5-1|14|.|TRBJ2-3
CASSRQGSTDTQYF
TGCGCCAGCAGCCGACAGGGAAGCACAGATACGCAGTATTTT
>TRBD1|TRBV19|13|.|TRBJ2-7
CASSIGQGYEQYF
TGTGCCAGTAGTATTGGACAGGGCTACGAGCAGTACTTC
>.|TRBV10-3|13|once|TRBJ1-5
CAARGGSNQPQHF
TGTGCCGCACGGGGTGGAAGCAATCAGCCCCAGCATTTT
>.|TRBV28|15|.|TRBJ1-5
CASSLYAGSPRPQHF
TGTGCCAGCAGTTTATACGCCGGGTCACCGAGGCCCCAGCATTTT
>TRBD2|TRBV4-2|18|.|TRBJ2-3
CASSQELGGGGLGDTQYF
TGTGCCAGCAGCCAAGAATTAGGCGGGGGGGGCCTTGGTGATACGCAGTATTTT
>TRBD1|TRBV4-2|16|.|TRBJ1-1
CASSQEGTGVLAEAFF
TGTGCCAGCAGCCAAGAGGGGACAGGGGTATTGGCTGAAGCTTTCTTT
>TRBD2|TRBV7-2|15|.|TRBJ2-1
CASSPRGLVAQMRVF
TGTGCCAGCAGCCCACGGGGACTAGTAGCCCAGATGAGGGTCTTC
>.|TRBV21-1|15|.|TRBJ2-7
CASTQAAERTGEQYF
TGTGCCAGCACTCAGGCGGCGGAACGTACGGGAGAGCAGTACTTC
>.|TRBV27|13|.|TRBJ1-5
CASSSRGELPQHF
TGTGCCAGCAGTTCCCGAGGGGAACTGCCCCAGCATTTT
>.|TRBV7-3|13|.|TRBJ2-2
CATAASNTGELFF
TGTGCCACAGCGGCTTCGAACACCGGGGAGCTGTTTTTT
>TRBD1|TRBV5-1|15|few|TRBJ2-3
CASSSGQVGGDTQYF
TGCGCCAGCAGCTCGGGACAGGTGGGTGGAGATACGCAGTATTTT
>TRBD1|TRBV5-5|14|once|TRBJ1-2
CASSLRGPDYGYTF
TGTGCCAGCAGCTTGAGGGGGCCAGACTATGGCTACACCTTC
>.|TRBV7-2|12|.|TRBJ1-2
CASSQPNYGYTF
TGTGCCAGCAGCCAGCCTAACTATGGCTACACCTTC
>TRBD2|TRBV6-4|17|.|TRBJ2-5
CASSDPFKTSGQETQYF
TGTGCCAGCAGTGACCCTTTTAAGACTAGCGGACAAGAGACCCAGTACTTC
>.|TRBV6-4|13|few|TRBJ2-3
CASSDSGDGTQYF
TGTGCCAGCAGTGACTCGGGCGACGGTACGCAGTATTTT
>.|TRBV21-1|15|.|TRBJ2-7
CASSKIEQAGYEQYF
TGTGCCAGCAGCAAAATCGAACAGGCCGGCTACGAGCAGTACTTC
>.|TRBV19|14|once|TRBJ1-2
CASNGGQANYGYTF
TGTGCCAGTAACGGCGGTCAAGCTAACTATGGCTACACCTTC
>.|TRBV5-1|14|.|TRBJ2-7
CASSLTASSYEQYF
TGCGCCAGCAGCTTGACGGCCAGCTCCTACGAGCAGTACTTC
>TRBD1|TRBV6-6|14|once|TRBJ2-7
CASSYDGDRESQYF
TGTGCCAGCAGTTACGATGGGGACAGGGAATCGCAGTACTTC
>.|TRBV6-6|13|few|TRBJ1-5
CASSPLVGQPQHF
TGTGCCAGCAGTCCCCTCGTGGGGCAGCCCCAGCATTTT
>.|TRBV15|14|.|TRBJ2-5
CATSREASAETQYF
TGTGCCACCAGCAGAGAAGCCTCAGCAGAGACCCAGTACTTC
>TRBD2|TRBV7-3|16|.|TRBJ2-1
CASSLLSGGTYNEQFF
TGTGCCAGCAGCTTATTGTCGGGGGGAACGTACAATGAGCAGTTCTTC
>TRBD1|TRBV7-9|15|.|TRBJ2-1
CASSLARTGGNEQFF
TGTGCCAGCAGCTTAGCCAGGACAGGGGGCAATGAGCAGTTCTTC
>TRBD1|TRBV11-2|14|.|TRBJ2-7
CASSPTQGAYEQYF
TGTGCCAGCAGCCCCACCCAGGGGGCATACGAGCAGTACTTC
>.|TRBV6-6|16|.|TRBJ1-1
CASSYSPGVRYTEAFF
TGTGCCAGCAGTTACTCGCCGGGCGTACGGTACACTGAAGCTTTCTTT
>.|TRBV2|13|.|TRBJ2-2
CATGPRWDGELFF
TGTGCCACAGGGCCGCGATGGGACGGGGAGCTGTTTTTT
>.|TRBV30|15|.|TRBJ1-5
CAWSANSGQGQPQHF
TGTGCCTGGAGTGCCAACTCAGGGCAGGGTCAGCCCCAGCATTTT
>TRBD1|TRBV9|16|.|TRBJ2-1
CASSVVGQRAYNEQFF
TGTGCCAGCAGCGTAGTGGGACAGAGGGCTTACAATGAGCAGTTCTTC